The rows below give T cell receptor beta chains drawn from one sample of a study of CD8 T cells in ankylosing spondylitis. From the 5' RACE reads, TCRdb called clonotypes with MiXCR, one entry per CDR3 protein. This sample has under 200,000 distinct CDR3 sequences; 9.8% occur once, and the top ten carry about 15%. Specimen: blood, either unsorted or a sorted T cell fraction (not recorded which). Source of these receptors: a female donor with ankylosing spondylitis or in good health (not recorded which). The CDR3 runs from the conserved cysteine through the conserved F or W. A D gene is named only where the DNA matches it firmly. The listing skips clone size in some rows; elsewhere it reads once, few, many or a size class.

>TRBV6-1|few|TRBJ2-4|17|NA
TGTGCCAGCAGTCTTTCGGTCGAGTCCGTAGCCAAAAACATTCAGTACTTC
CASSLSVESVAKNIQYF
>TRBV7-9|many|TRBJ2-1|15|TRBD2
TGTGCCAGCAGCTTAGAGGCTAGCGGTTACAATGAGCAGTTCTTC
CASSLEASGYNEQFF
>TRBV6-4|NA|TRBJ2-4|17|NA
TGTGCCAGCAGTGACTTCTGGGCGCAACTAGCCAAAAACATTCAGTACTTC
CASSDFWAQLAKNIQYF
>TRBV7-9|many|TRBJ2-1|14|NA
TGTGCCAGCAAGAAGGGCGGGCCTTACAATGAGCAGTTCTTC
CASKKGGPYNEQFF
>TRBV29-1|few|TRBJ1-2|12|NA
TGCAGCGTTGTACGGGGGAGGTATGGCTACACCTTC
CSVVRGRYGYTF
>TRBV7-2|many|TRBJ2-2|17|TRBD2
TGTGCCAGCAGCCCGGGACTAGCGGGGATGAACACCGGGGAGCTGTTTTTT
CASSPGLAGMNTGELFF
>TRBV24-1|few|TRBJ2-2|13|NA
TGTGCCACCATGTCTCCGTTCACCGGGGAGCTGTTTTTT
CATMSPFTGELFF
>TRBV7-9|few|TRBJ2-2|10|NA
TGTGCCAGCACCACCGGGGAGCTGTTTTTT
CASTTGELFF
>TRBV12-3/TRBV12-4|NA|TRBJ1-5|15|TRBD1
TGTGCCAGCACCCCGACAGGGGGTAGCAATCAGCCCCAGCATTTT
CASTPTGGSNQPQHF
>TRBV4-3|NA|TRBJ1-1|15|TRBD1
TGCGCCAGCAGCCAAGAAAGGGGGCTGGGCACTGAAGCTTTCTTT
CASSQERGLGTEAFF
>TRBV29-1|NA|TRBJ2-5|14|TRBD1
TGCAGCGTTGATAGCGACAGGGTACAAGAGACCCAGTACTTC
CSVDSDRVQETQYF
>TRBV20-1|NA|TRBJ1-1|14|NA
TGCAGTGCTAGAGTTGGGGTTCTAAAGACTGAAGCTTTCTTT
CSARVGVLKTEAFF
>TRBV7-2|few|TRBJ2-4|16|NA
TGTGCCAGCAGCTTAGTAGTAGGGAGACAGGAAAACATTCAGTACTTC
CASSLVVGRQENIQYF
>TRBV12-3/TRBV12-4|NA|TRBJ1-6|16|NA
TGTGCCAGCAGTTCGGACCCTGGAGGGGTAAATTCACCCCTCCACTTT
CASSSDPGGVNSPLHF
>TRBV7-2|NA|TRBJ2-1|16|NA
TGTGCCAGCAGCTTGGGGGACTTGGCGGGAACCAATGAGCAGTTCTTC
CASSLGDLAGTNEQFF
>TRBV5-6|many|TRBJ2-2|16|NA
TGTGCCAGCAGCTTGCGGCTAGCAGTGAACACCGGGGAGCTGTTTTTT
CASSLRLAVNTGELFF
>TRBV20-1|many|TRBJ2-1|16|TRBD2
TGCAGTGCTAGAGTTACCGCACTAGCGGGTTACAATGAGCAGTTCTTC
CSARVTALAGYNEQFF
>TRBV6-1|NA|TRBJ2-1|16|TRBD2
TGTGCCAGCAGCTGGGATAGCGGGATGCGTCCTTATGAGCAGTTCTTC
CASSWDSGMRPYEQFF
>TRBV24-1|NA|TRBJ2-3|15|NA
TGTGCCACCAGTGATGGGACAACTAGCACAGATACGCAGTATTTT
CATSDGTTSTDTQYF
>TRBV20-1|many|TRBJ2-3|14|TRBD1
TGCAGTGCTTCCGGGACAGGGGGAGGAGATACGCAGTATTTT
CSASGTGGGDTQYF
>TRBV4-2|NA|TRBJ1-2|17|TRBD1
TGTGCCAGCAGCCAAGAAGGGACAGGGGGCGCTTTCTATGGCTACACCTTC
CASSQEGTGGAFYGYTF
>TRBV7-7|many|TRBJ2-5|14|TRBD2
TGTGCCAGCAGCTTAGCGGCGGGAGGGGAGACCCAGTACTTC
CASSLAAGGETQYF
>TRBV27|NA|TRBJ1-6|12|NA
TGTGCCAGCAGCCCCGCGAATTCACCCCTCCACTTT
CASSPANSPLHF
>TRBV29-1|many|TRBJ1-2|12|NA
TGCAGCGTCGAAGACAGCTACTATGGCTACACCTTC
CSVEDSYYGYTF
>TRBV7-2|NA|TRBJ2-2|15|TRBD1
TGTGCCAGCAGCTTGTGGGACAGCTCCACCGGGGAGCTGTTTTTT
CASSLWDSSTGELFF
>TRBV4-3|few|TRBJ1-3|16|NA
TGCGCCAGCAGCGATTCTAAACGGCAATCGGGAAACACCATATATTTT
CASSDSKRQSGNTIYF
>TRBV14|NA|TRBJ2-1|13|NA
TGTGCCAGCAGCCAAGGACCCTACTACGAGCAGTTCTTC
CASSQGPYYEQFF
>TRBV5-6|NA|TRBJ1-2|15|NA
TGTGCCAGCAGCGGCGAAGGTCGGGGCCCCGGTGGCTACACCTTC
CASSGEGRGPGGYTF